This T cell receptor beta chain was captured in a study of PD-L1 blockade in urothelial cancer. Indicated time point: peripheral blood 6 weeks after treatment start. Some clones are missing from TCRdb's copy, which holds only in-frame ones; the method was immunoSEQ multiplex PCR. This sample has about 36,000 clones, with over 65% found just once. The CDR3 spans 19 residues. Trimming cost V 0 bases and J 3 bases; bases outside gene matches: 5. CDR1 and CDR2 from the germline V gene are MNHEY and SMNVEV (reference sequence). This specimen consisted of PBMCs, obtained around atezolizumab (anti-PD-L1) treatment. This chain links TRBV27 with TRBJ2-1, with 16 bases aligning to TRBD2. The origin of this receptor is a man aged 40-49 years with urothelial cancer. For the CDR3, the DNA is TGTGCCAGCAGTTTATCGGGACTAGCGGGAGGGCCTTTCTACAATGAGCAGTTCTTC. This gives the protein CASSLSGLAGGPFYNEQFF.